This T cell receptor beta chain comes out of a study of blood T cell repertoires in COVID-19. Study in general: Researchers got acute and convalescent COVID-19 samples from the United States, Italy and Spain. T cells, B-cell-depleted T cells, or PBMCs supplied cDNA or gDNA.

V shed 4 bases and J shed 1 base, with 14 bases lying between them. The CDR3 is 15 residues long. Germline V CDR1 and CDR2: SGHNT, YYREEE (reference sequence). Original processing methods: Amplification with reference gene primers provided the estimates of nucleated cell counts. The method was immunoSEQ multiplex PCR; TCRdb's version includes in-frame clones alone and lacks a portion of them. The DNA was the basis for D and trimming; V, J and clone size are from that table. The data hold more than 25,000 clones, with 85% to 90% observed a single time. The J gene is TRBJ1-2, the V gene TRBV5-4; perhaps TRBD1 as D (6 bases). Sample: peripheral blood. This TCR was recovered from a man aged 65 to 85 with acute or convalescent COVID-19. CDR3: CASSPGQINNYGYTF. DNA of the CDR3: TGTGCCAGCAGCCCCGGACAGATAAATAACTATGGCTACACCTTC.